These 9 T cell receptor beta chains were sequenced from one sample in a study of PD-1 blockade in classical Hodgkin lymphoma (dated by TCRdb to the early 2020s). To prepare the library, the immunoSEQ multiplex PCR assay was applied. TCRdb re-hosts the immuneACCESS table, in-frame sequences only. Its copies lack some clones; in the studies checked, an unresolved V gene accounts for under half of them, and the cause for the rest is not known. Recorded for this sample are around 13,000 clones; about 82% of them occurred a single time. More than 15% of the sample is taken by the ten largest. Taken with the paper, the label for time point translates to: cycle 4 day 1 (C4D1), after more than five weeks of nivolumab. All trial patients had relapsed after autologous stem cell transplantation, with cohorts A, B and C differing in prior brentuximab vedotin exposure. Specimen: peripheral blood mononuclear cells (PBMCs), collected before the fourth cycle of nivolumab. The receptor set was obtained from a human donor with classical Hodgkin lymphoma.

CDR3 DNA: TGTGCCAGCAGCCTCGGAGGACTAGGCGGCTACAATGAGCAGTTCTTC. Translating it yields CASSLGGLGGYNEQFF. The chain recombines TRBV11-2 with TRBJ2-1; 7 bases map to TRBD2. J was trimmed by 3 bases and V by 5 bases; bases with no gene match: 10. This CDR3 contains 16 residues. CDR1 SGHAT and CDR2 FQNNGV come from the germline V gene.

This rearrangement joins TRBV7-9 to TRBJ2-7; D is perhaps TRBD1 (6 bases). Trimming removed 6 bases at V and 5 bases at J, with 17 bases between. Germline V gene sequence: CDR1 SEHNR, CDR2 FQNEAQ (reference sequence). The CDR3 has 14 residues. The CDR3 reads CASRPKTGIHEQYF. The CDR3 coding sequence is TGTGCCAGCAGGCCGAAAACAGGGATCCACGAGCAGTACTTC.

The chain joins TRBV5-5 to TRBJ2-1; 8 positions agree with TRBD1. The CDR3 consists of 16 residues. Germline CDR1 is SGHKS and CDR2 is YYEKEE (reference sequence). Trimming removed 4 bases from V and 5 bases from J; junction bases left unmatched: 11. The CDR3 nucleotides read TGTGCCAGCAGCCGATCCCGACAGGGGCAAAACAATGAGCAGTTCTTC. This sequence encodes CASSRSRQGQNNEQFF.

The rearrangement joins TRBV6-6 to TRBJ1-6, with TRBD1 as a possible D gene (6 bases). The CDR3 loop spans 15 amino acids. In germline, CDR1 is MNHNY, CDR2 SVGAGI (reference sequence). V lost 4 bases, J lost 2 bases, and 9 bases lay in between. For the CDR3, the DNA is TGTGCCAGCAGTTCCACAGGGACCTATAATTCACCCCTCCACTTT. This gives the protein CASSSTGTYNSPLHF.

This chain uses TRBV19 with TRBJ2-1; D unclear. This CDR3 region has 14 residues. Germline V gives CDR1 LNHDA, CDR2 SQIVND (reference sequence). V gave up 1 base and J gave up 10 bases, with 14 bases separating them. In DNA form, the CDR3 reads TGTGCCAGTAGTATAGCCCGTCCGTCCAGGGAGCAGTTCTTC. It specifies CASSIARPSREQFF.

This chain joins TRBV11-3 and TRBJ2-3; 11 bases map to TRBD2. Germline lookup yields CDR1 SGHNT and CDR2 YENEEA. The trim removed 1 base at V and 3 bases at J, leaving 6 bases unmatched. CDR3 length: 17 amino acids. CDR3 DNA sequence: TGTGCCAGCAGCTTAGGTAGCGGGGGGGCCGGGACAGATACGCAGTATTTT. Its protein is CASSLGSGGAGTDTQYF.

This clone has a handful of counts. This chain connects TRBV28 to TRBJ2-3; 10 nucleotides align to TRBD2. Germline CDR1 reads MDHEN; CDR2 reads SYDVKM. J lost 7 bases, V lost 0 bases, and 7 bases had no gene match. The CDR3 loop spans 16 amino acids. The CDR3 reads CASSLWGKRGGNTQYF. CDR3 DNA: TGTGCCAGCAGTTTATGGGGAAAGCGGGGGGGGAATACGCAGTATTTT.

The rearrangement uses TRBV9 and TRBJ2-1; TRBD1 is a possible D gene (5 bases). Germline V gene sequence: CDR1 SGDLS, CDR2 YYNGEE. V was pared by 3 bases and J by 2 bases, with 15 bases between. This CDR3 comprises 16 residues. The CDR3 reads CASSAGARVAYNEQFF. The CDR3 coding sequence is TGTGCCAGCAGCGCTGGGGCCAGGGTGGCCTACAATGAGCAGTTCTTC. Full variable domain (remainder filled in from reference TRBV9 and TRBJ2-1): DSGVTQTPKHLITATGQRVTLRCSPRSGDLSVYWYQQSLDQGLQFLIQYYNGEERAKGNILERFSAQQFPDLHSELNLSSLELGDSALYFCASSAGARVAYNEQFFGPGTRLTVL.

This clone qualifies as large. The chain carries TRBV4-1 and TRBJ1-5; no firm D call. From germline, CDR1 is MGHRA and CDR2 YSYEKL. The CDR3 contains 15 residues. The V end was cut by 4 bases, the J end by 1 base, with 11 bases between. The CDR3 here is CASSPLSGSNQPQHF. CDR3 DNA sequence: TGCGCCAGCAGCCCGTTATCCGGAAGCAATCAGCCCCAGCATTTT.